Listed below are T cell receptor beta chains from one sample, sequenced in a study of Graves' ophthalmopathy and Graves' hyperthyroidism. Using its own MiXCR run on the multiplex PCR reads, TCRdb lists one record per CDR3 protein. The sample shows under 350,000 distinct CDR3 sequences, 15% to 20% of them seen only once. Sample: peripheral blood. Receptors originate from an adult man with Graves' ophthalmopathy. Both conserved end residues are part of each CDR3. The order of the fields is V gene, J gene, clone size, D gene, CDR3 DNA, CDR3 protein. A D gene is named only where the DNA matches it firmly. Clone sizes are given selectively: once, few, many, or a class where the clone is expanded.

V gene: TRBV11-2
J gene: TRBJ1-5
clone size: many
D gene: TRBD1
CDR3 DNA: TGTGCCAGCAGCTCAGACAGGGATCAGCCCCAGCATTTT
CDR3 protein: CASSSDRDQPQHF

V gene: TRBV30
J gene: TRBJ2-5
clone size: many
D gene: TRBD1
CDR3 DNA: TGTGCCTGGAGCGTTTCAGGGACAGGGAGCCAAGAGACCCAGTACTTC
CDR3 protein: CAWSVSGTGSQETQYF

V gene: TRBV6-2/TRBV6-3
J gene: TRBJ1-6
clone size: few
D gene: -
CDR3 DNA: TGTGCCACCCGGGAACCAAATTCACCCCTCCACTTT
CDR3 protein: CATREPNSPLHF

V gene: TRBV29-1
J gene: TRBJ2-7
clone size: few
D gene: -
CDR3 DNA: TGCAGCGTTGGACTCCAGGCGTACGAGCAGTACTTC
CDR3 protein: CSVGLQAYEQYF

V gene: TRBV15
J gene: TRBJ2-5
clone size: many
D gene: TRBD1
CDR3 DNA: TGTGCCACCAGCATCGGGACAGGGACGGAGACCCAGTACTTC
CDR3 protein: CATSIGTGTETQYF

V gene: TRBV20-1
J gene: TRBJ2-5
clone size: many
D gene: -
CDR3 DNA: TGCAGTGCACAGACAGTTGGAGAGACCCAGTACTTC
CDR3 protein: CSAQTVGETQYF

V gene: TRBV27
J gene: TRBJ2-5
clone size: many
D gene: -
CDR3 DNA: TGTGCCAGCAGTCTAAACTGGGGGCAGGGGACCCAGTACTTC
CDR3 protein: CASSLNWGQGTQYF

V gene: TRBV9
J gene: TRBJ2-5
clone size: many
D gene: TRBD1
CDR3 DNA: TGTGCCAGCAGCAAACGACAGGGGGCTGATGGAGAGACCCAGTACTTC
CDR3 protein: CASSKRQGADGETQYF

V gene: TRBV20-1
J gene: TRBJ2-7
clone size: many
D gene: -
CDR3 DNA: TGCAGTGCTAGAGATTTTCACGGACAGTCCTACGAGCAGTACTTC
CDR3 protein: CSARDFHGQSYEQYF

V gene: TRBV5-1
J gene: TRBJ1-1
clone size: many
D gene: -
CDR3 DNA: TGCGCCAGCAGCTCCTCCGGAATGAACACTGAAGCTTTCTTT
CDR3 protein: CASSSSGMNTEAFF

V gene: TRBV6-2/TRBV6-3
J gene: TRBJ2-7
clone size: many
D gene: -
CDR3 DNA: TGTGCCAGCAGGTCTCAGGACTACGAGCAGTACTTC
CDR3 protein: CASRSQDYEQYF

V gene: TRBV18
J gene: TRBJ1-3
clone size: few
D gene: -
CDR3 DNA: TGTGCCAGCTCACCTACCCCCGGGGCGGATGGAAACACCATATATTTT
CDR3 protein: CASSPTPGADGNTIYF

V gene: TRBV4-2
J gene: TRBJ2-2
clone size: many
D gene: TRBD2
CDR3 DNA: TGTGCCAGCACCCCCGAGGGGACTCTAGCGGGGGCGCTGGAATACACCGGGGAGCTGTTTTTT
CDR3 protein: CASTPEGTLAGALEYTGELFF

V gene: TRBV5-1
J gene: TRBJ1-3
clone size: -
D gene: -
CDR3 DNA: TGCGCCAGCAGCTTGTACTGGCCGGCAGCCCCCGAAAAACAGGCTGGAAACACCATATATTTT
CDR3 protein: CASSLYWPAAPEKQAGNTIYF

V gene: TRBV19
J gene: TRBJ1-1
clone size: many
D gene: -
CDR3 DNA: TGTGCCAGTAGAATCCACGGGGCACGGAACACTGAAGCTTTCTTT
CDR3 protein: CASRIHGARNTEAFF

V gene: TRBV6-2/TRBV6-3
J gene: TRBJ2-7
clone size: many
D gene: -
CDR3 DNA: TGTGCCAGCAGTTACGAACTAGAGTTCCCCGAGCAGTACTTC
CDR3 protein: CASSYELEFPEQYF

V gene: TRBV4-1
J gene: TRBJ1-2
clone size: many
D gene: -
CDR3 DNA: TGCGCCAGCAGCCAAGAGGCCTTTCGATATGGCTACACCTTC
CDR3 protein: CASSQEAFRYGYTF

V gene: TRBV6-1
J gene: TRBJ1-1
clone size: many
D gene: -
CDR3 DNA: TGTGCCAGCAGCAGACGTGCTGAAGCTTTCTTT
CDR3 protein: CASSRRAEAFF

V gene: TRBV12-3/TRBV12-4
J gene: TRBJ1-1
clone size: many
D gene: TRBD1
CDR3 DNA: TGTGCCAGCAGTCCCAACCGACAGGGGTTAAACACTGAAGCTTTCTTT
CDR3 protein: CASSPNRQGLNTEAFF

V gene: TRBV28
J gene: TRBJ1-2
clone size: -
D gene: -
CDR3 DNA: TGTGCCAGCAGTATCCTCGGGGGCTTCTATGGCTACACCTTC
CDR3 protein: CASSILGGFYGYTF

V gene: TRBV7-2
J gene: TRBJ2-7
clone size: many
D gene: TRBD2
CDR3 DNA: TGTGCCAGCAGCTTAGTCGCTAGCGGGAGACCCTTGAGGGGCGAGCAGTACTTC
CDR3 protein: CASSLVASGRPLRGEQYF

V gene: TRBV5-1
J gene: TRBJ1-1
clone size: many
D gene: -
CDR3 DNA: TGCGCCAGCAGCTTGACTGGGACGCTGAACACTGAAGCTTTCTTT
CDR3 protein: CASSLTGTLNTEAFF

V gene: TRBV6-2/TRBV6-3
J gene: TRBJ1-5
clone size: many
D gene: TRBD1
CDR3 DNA: TGTGCCAGCAGGCATACGGCCGGACAGGGAAAATTTAGCAATCAGCCCCAGCATTTT
CDR3 protein: CASRHTAGQGKFSNQPQHF

V gene: TRBV6-5
J gene: TRBJ2-2
clone size: -
D gene: -
CDR3 DNA: TGTGCCAGCAGTTACTCGACCCAACTCACCGGGGAGCTGTTTTTT
CDR3 protein: CASSYSTQLTGELFF